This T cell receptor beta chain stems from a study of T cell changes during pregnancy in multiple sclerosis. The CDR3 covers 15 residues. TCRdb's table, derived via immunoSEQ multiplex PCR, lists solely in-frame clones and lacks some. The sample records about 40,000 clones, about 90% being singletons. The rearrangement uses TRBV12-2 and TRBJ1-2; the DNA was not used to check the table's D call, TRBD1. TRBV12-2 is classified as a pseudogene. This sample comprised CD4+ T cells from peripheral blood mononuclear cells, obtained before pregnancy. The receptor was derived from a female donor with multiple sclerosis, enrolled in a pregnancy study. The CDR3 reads CATRWTSQLNYGYTF. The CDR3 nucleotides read TGTGCAACCCGGTGGACATCTCAACTTAACTATGGCTACACCTTC.